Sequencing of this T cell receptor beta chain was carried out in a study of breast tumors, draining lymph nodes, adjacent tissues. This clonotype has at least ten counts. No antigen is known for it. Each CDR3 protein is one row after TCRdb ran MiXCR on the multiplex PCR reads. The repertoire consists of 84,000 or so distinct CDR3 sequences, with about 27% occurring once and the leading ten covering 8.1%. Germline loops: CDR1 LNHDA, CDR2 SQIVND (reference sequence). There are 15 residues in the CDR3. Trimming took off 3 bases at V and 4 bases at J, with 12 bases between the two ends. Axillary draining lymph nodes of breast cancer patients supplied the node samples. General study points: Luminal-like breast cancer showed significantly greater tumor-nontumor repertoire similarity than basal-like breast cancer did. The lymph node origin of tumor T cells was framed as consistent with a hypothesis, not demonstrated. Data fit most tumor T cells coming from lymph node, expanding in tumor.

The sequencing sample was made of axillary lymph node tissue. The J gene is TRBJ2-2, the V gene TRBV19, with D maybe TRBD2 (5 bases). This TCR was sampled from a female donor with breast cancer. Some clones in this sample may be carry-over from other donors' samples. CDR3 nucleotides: TGTGCCAGTAGTATGGCGGGTTACAGCACCGGGGAGCTGTTTTTT. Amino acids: CASSMAGYSTGELFF.